This paragraph covers one T cell receptor beta chain sequence. The data stem from a study of blood T cell repertoires in COVID-19. The wider study: COVID-19 samples collected from the United States, Italy and Spain covered acute and convalescent phases.

Libraries were prepared by immunoSEQ multiplex PCR; TCRdb keeps only in-frame clonotypes and omits some of them. The table shows 250,000 or so clones, with over 75% occurring only once. The cohort comprised adults aged 18 to 89 years residing in around 25 US areas. The TCR was taken from a woman in her 30s who had been exposed to COVID-19. Specimen: PBMCs or T cells enriched from blood (not recorded which).

The DNA of the CDR3 is TGTGCCAGCAGCTTCGTGGGCGCAGATACGCAGTATTTT. This translates into CASSFVGADTQYF. This rearrangement joins TRBV7-3 to TRBJ2-3; D gene uncertain. CDR1 SGHTA and CDR2 FQGTGA come from the germline V gene. Trimming took 3 bases from V and 4 from J, leaving 8 bases between them. The CDR3 covers 13 residues. Full variable domain (rest looked up from reference TRBV7-3 and TRBJ2-3): GAGVSQTPSNKVTEKGKYVELRCDPISGHTALYWYRQSLGQGPEFLIYFQGTGAADDSGLPNDRFFAVRPEGSVSTLKIQRTERGDSAVYLCASSFVGADTQYFGPGTRLTVL.